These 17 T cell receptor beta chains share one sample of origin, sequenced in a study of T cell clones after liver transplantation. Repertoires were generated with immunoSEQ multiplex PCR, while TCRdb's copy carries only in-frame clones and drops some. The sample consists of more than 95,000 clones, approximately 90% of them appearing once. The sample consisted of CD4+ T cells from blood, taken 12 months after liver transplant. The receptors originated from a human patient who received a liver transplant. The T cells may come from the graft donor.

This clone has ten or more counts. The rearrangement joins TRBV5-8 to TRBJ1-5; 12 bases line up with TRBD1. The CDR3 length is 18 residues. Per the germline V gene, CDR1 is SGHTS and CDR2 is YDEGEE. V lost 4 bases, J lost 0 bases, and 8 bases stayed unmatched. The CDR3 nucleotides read TGTGCCAGCAGCCGGGACAGGGGGCGCGGGGGTAGCAATCAGCCCCAGCATTTT. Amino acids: CASSRDRGRGGSNQPQHF.

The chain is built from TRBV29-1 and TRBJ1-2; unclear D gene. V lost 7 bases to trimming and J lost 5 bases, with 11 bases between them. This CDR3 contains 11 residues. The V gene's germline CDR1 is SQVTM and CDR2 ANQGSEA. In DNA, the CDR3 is TGCAGCGCCCTGGTTGGTTATGGCTACACCTTC. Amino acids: CSALVGYGYTF. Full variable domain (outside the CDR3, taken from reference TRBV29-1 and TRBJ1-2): SAVISQKPSRDICQRGTSLTIQCQVDSQVTMMFWYRQQPGQSLTLIATANQGSEATYESGFVIDKFPISRPNLTFSTLTVSNMSPEDSSIYLCSALVGYGYTFGSGTRLTVV.

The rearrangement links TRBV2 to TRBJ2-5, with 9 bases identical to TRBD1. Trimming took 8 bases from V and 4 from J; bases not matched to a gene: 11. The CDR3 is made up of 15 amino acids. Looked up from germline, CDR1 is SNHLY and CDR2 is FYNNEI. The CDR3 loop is CASDGTGGFGETQYF. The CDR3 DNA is TGTGCCAGCGACGGCACAGGGGGCTTTGGAGAGACCCAGTACTTC.

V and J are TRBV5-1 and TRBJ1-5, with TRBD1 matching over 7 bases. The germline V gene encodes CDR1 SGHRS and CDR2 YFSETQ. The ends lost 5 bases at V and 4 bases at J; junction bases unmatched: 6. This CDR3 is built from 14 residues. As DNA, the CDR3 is TGCGCCAGCAGTTCGGGACAGCCGAATCAGCCCCAGCATTTT. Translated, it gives CASSSGQPNQPQHF.

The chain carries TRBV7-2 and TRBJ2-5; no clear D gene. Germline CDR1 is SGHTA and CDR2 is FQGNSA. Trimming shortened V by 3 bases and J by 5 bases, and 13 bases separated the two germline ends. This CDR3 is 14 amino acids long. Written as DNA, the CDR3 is TGTGCCAGCAGCTTCAGTACCATAAGGGAGACCCAGTACTTC. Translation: CASSFSTIRETQYF.

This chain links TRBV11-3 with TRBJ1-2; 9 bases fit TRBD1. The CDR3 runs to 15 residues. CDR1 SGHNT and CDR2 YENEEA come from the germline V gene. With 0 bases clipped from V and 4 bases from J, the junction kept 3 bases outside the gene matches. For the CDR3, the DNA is TGTGCCAGCAGCTTAGACGGGACAGGGAGCTATGGCTACACCTTC. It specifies CASSLDGTGSYGYTF.

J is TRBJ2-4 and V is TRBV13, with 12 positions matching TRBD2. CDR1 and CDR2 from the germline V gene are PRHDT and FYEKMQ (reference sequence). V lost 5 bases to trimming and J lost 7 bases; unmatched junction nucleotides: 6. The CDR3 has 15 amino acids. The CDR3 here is CASSRKTSGSNIQYF. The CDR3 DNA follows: TGTGCCAGCAGCCGTAAGACTAGCGGGAGTAACATTCAGTACTTC.

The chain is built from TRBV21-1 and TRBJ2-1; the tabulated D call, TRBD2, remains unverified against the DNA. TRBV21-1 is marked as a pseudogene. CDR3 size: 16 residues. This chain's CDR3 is CASSQSLAGRYNEQFF. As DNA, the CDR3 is TGTGCCAGCAGCCAGTCACTAGCGGGAAGGTACAATGAGCAGTTCTTC.

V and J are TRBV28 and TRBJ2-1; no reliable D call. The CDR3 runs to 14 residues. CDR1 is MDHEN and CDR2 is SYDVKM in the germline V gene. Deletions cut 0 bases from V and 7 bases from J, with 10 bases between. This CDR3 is CASSLWEFGNEQFF. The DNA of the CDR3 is TGTGCCAGCAGTTTATGGGAGTTTGGGAATGAGCAGTTCTTC.

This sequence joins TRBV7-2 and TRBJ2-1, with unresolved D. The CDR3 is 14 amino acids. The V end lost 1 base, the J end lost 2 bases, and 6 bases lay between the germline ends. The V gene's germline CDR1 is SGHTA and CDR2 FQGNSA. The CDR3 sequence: CASSLVLAYNEQFF. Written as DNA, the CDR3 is TGTGCCAGCAGCTTAGTTCTAGCCTACAATGAGCAGTTCTTC.

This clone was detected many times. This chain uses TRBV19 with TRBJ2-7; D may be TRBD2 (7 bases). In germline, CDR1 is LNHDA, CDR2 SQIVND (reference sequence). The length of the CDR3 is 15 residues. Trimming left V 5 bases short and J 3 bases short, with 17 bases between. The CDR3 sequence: CASSPTGTGGYEQYF. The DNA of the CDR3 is TGTGCCAGTAGTCCTACAGGGACGGGGGGCTACGAGCAGTACTTC.

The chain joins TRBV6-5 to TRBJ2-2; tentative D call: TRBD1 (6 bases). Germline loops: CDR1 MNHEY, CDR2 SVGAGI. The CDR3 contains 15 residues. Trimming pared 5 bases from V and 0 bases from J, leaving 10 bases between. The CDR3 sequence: CASSLGGPNTGELFF. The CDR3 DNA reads TGTGCCAGCAGTCTAGGGGGACCGAACACCGGGGAGCTGTTTTTT.

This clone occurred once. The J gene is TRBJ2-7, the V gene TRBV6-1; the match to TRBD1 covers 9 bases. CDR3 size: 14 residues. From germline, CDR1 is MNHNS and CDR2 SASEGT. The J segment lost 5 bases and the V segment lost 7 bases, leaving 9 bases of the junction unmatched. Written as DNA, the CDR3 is TGTGCCAGCATGAACAGGGGGCGTAAGGACGAGCAGTACTTC. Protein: CASMNRGRKDEQYF.

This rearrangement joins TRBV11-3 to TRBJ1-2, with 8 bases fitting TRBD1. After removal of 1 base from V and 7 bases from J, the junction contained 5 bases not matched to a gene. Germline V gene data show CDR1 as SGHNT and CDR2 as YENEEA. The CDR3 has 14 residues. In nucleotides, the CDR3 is TGTGCCAGCAGCTTAGGGGGGACAGGTACTGGCTACACCTTC. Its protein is CASSLGGTGTGYTF. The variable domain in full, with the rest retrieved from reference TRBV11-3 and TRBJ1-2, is EAGVVQSPRYKIIEKKQPVAFWCNPISGHNTLYWYLQNLGQGPELLIRYENEEAVDDSQLPKDRFSAERLKGVDSTLKIQPAELGDSAVYLCASSLGGTGTGYTFGSGTRLTVV.

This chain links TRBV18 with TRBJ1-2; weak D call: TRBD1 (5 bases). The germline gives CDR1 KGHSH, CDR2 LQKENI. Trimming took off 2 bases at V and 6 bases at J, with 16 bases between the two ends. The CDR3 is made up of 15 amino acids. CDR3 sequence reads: CASSPSGRGEDGYTF. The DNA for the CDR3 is TGTGCCAGCTCACCAAGCGGGCGAGGGGAAGATGGCTACACCTTC.

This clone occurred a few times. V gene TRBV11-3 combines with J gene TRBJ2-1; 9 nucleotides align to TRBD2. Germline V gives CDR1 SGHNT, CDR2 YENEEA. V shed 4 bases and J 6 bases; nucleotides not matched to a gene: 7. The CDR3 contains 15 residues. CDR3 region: CASSSKGLAGNEQFF. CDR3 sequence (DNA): TGTGCCAGCAGCTCAAAGGGACTAGCTGGCAATGAGCAGTTCTTC.

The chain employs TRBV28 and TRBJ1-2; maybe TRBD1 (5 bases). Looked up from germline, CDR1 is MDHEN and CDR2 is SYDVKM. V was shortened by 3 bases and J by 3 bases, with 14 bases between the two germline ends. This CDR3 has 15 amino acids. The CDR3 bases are TGTGCCAGCAGTTTGGGTAGGAACAGGCACTATGGCTACACCTTC. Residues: CASSLGRNRHYGYTF.